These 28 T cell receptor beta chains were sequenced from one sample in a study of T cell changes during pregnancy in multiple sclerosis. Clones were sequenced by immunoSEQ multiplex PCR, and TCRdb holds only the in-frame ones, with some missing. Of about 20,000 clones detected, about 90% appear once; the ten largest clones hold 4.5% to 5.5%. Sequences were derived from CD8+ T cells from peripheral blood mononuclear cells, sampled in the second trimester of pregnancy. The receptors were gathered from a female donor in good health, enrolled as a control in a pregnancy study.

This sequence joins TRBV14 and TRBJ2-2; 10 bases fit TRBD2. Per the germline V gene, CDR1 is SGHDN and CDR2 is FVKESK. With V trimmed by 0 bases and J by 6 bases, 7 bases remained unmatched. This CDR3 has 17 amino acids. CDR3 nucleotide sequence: TGTGCCAGCAGCCAAGATCCGAGCGGGGGGGATCCCGGGGAGCTGTTTTTT. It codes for CASSQDPSGGDPGELFF.

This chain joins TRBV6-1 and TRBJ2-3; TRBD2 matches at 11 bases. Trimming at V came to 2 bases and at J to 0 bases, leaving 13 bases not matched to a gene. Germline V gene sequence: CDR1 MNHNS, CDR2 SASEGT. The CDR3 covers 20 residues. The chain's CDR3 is CASSEIISGGGYLSTDTQYF. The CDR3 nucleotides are TGTGCCAGCAGTGAAATCATTAGCGGGGGGGGTTACTTAAGCACAGATACGCAGTATTTT.

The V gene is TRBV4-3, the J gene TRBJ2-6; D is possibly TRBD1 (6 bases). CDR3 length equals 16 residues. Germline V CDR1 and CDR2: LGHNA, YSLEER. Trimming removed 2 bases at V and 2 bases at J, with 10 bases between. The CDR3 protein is CASSQTTGTGANVLTF. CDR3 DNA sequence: TGCGCCAGCAGCCAAACAACAGGGACTGGGGCCAACGTCCTGACTTTC.

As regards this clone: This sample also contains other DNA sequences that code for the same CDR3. The CDR3 here is CASSRQAEAFF. CDR3 DNA: TGTGCCAGCAGCCGACAGGCAGAAGCTTTCTTT. This rearrangement joins TRBV28 to TRBJ1-1, with D perhaps TRBD1 (6 bases). Per the germline V gene, CDR1 is MDHEN and CDR2 is SYDVKM. CDR3 length equals 11 residues. Trimming removed 6 bases from V and 8 bases from J, with 10 bases in between.

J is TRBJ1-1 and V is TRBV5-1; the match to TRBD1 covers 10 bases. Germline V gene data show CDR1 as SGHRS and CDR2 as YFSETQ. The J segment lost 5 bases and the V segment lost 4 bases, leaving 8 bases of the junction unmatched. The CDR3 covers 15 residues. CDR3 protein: CASSGTDRGLTEAFF. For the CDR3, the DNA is TGCGCCAGCAGCGGGACCGACAGGGGGCTTACTGAAGCTTTCTTT.

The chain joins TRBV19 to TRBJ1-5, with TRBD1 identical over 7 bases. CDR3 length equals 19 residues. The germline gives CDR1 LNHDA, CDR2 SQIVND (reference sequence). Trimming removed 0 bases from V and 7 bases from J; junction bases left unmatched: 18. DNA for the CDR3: TGTGCCAGTAGTATAGAAGAGGACAGGCTCGGCGACGTTGGGCAGCCCCAGCATTTT. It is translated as CASSIEEDRLGDVGQPQHF.

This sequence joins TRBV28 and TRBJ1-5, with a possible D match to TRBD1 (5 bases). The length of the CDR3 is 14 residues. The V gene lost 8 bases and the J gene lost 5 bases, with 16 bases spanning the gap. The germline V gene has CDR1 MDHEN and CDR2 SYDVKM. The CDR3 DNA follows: TGTGCCAGCGCATTCGGGGGGTTGGATCAGCCCCAGCATTTT. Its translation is CASAFGGLDQPQHF.

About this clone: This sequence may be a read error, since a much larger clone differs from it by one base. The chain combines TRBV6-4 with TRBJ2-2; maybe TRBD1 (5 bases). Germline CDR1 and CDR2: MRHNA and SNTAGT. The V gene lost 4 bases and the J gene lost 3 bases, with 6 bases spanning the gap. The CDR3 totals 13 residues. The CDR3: CASSGRDTGELFF. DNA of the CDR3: TGTGCCAGCAGTGGCAGGGACACCGGGGAGCTGTTTTTT.

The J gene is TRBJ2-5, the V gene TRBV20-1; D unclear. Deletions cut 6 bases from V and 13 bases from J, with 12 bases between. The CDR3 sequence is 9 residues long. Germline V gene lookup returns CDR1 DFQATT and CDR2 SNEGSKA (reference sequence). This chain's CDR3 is CSAPGDRYF. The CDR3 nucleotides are TGCAGTGCCCCAGGCGACCGGTACTTC.

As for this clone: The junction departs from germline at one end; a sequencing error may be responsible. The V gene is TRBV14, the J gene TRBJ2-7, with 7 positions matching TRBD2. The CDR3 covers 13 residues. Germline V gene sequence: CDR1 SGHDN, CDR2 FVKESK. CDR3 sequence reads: CASSQGAGRTQDF. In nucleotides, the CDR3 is TGTGCCAGCAGCCAAGGGGCCGGGAGGACGCAAGACTTC. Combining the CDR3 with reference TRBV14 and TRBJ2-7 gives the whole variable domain EAGVTQFPSHSVIEKGQTVTLRCDPISGHDNLYWYRRVMGKEIKFLLHFVKESKQDESGMPNNRFLAERTGGTYSTLKVQPAELEDSGVYFCASSQGAGRTQDFGPGTRLTVT.

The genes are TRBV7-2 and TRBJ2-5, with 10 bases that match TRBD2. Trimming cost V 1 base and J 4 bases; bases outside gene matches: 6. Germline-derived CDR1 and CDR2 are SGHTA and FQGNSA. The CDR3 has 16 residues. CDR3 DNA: TGTGCCAGCAGCTTAGGGGCTAGCGGGAGACGAGAGACCCAGTACTTC. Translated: CASSLGASGRRETQYF.

CDR3 loop: CASSEGGTEAFF. The CDR3 DNA reads TGTGCCAGCAGTGAGGGAGGCACTGAAGCTTTCTTT. V gene TRBV2 combines with J gene TRBJ1-1; D not resolved. Per the germline V gene, CDR1 is SNHLY and CDR2 is FYNNEI. The germline V and J ends were trimmed by 3 bases and 4 bases, with 6 bases remaining between them. CDR3 length: 12 amino acids. Full variable domain (missing parts from reference TRBV2 and TRBJ1-1): EPEVTQTPSHQVTQMGQEVILRCVPISNHLYFYWYRQILGQKVEFLVSFYNNEISEKSEIFDDQFSVERPDGSNFTLKIRSTKLEDSAMYFCASSEGGTEAFFGQGTRLTVV.

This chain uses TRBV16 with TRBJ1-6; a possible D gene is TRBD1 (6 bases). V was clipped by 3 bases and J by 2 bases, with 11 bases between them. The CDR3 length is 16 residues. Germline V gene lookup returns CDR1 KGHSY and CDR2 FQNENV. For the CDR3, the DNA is TGTGCCAGCAGCCACGTCCGGGACACCTATAATTCACCCCTCCACTTT. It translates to CASSHVRDTYNSPLHF. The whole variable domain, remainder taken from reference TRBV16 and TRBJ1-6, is GEEVAQTPKHLVRGEGQKAKLYCAPIKGHSYVFWYQQVLKNEFKFLISFQNENVFDETGMPKERFSAKCLPNSPCSLEIQATKLEDSAVYFCASSHVRDTYNSPLHFGNGTRLTVT.

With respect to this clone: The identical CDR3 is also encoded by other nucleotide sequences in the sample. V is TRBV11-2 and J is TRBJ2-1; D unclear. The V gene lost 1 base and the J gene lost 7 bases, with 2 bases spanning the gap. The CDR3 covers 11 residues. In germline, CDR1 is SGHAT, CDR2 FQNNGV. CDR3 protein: CASSLANEQFF. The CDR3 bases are TGTGCCAGCAGCTTAGCAAATGAGCAGTTCTTC.

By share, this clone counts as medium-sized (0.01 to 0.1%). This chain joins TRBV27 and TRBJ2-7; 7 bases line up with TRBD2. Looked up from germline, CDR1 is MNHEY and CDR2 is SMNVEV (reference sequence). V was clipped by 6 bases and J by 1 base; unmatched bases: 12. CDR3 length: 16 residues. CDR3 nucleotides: TGTGCCAGCAGACACCGGTATAGCGGGCCATCCTACGAGCAGTACTTC. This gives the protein CASRHRYSGPSYEQYF.

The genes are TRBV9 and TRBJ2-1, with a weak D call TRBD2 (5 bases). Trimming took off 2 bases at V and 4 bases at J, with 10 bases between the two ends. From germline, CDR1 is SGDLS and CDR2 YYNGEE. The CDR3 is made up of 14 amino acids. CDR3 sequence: CASSVTGEYNEQFF. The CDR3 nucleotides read TGTGCCAGCAGCGTCACCGGGGAATACAATGAGCAGTTCTTC.

The CDR3 bases are TGTGCCAGTACCGGACAGTTCTATGGCTACACCTTC. It yields the protein CASTGQFYGYTF. V and J are TRBV19 and TRBJ1-2; possible D gene TRBD1, 6 bases. Trimming removed 7 bases from V and 4 bases from J, with 10 bases in between. The length of the CDR3 is 12 residues. Germline V gene data show CDR1 as LNHDA and CDR2 as SQIVND (reference sequence).

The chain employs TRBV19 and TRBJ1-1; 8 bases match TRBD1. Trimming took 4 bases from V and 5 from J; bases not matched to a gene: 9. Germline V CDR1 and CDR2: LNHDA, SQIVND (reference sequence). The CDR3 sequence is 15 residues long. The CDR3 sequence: CASSTGGEVRTEAFF. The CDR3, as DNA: TGTGCCAGTAGTACAGGGGGCGAGGTTAGGACTGAAGCTTTCTTT.

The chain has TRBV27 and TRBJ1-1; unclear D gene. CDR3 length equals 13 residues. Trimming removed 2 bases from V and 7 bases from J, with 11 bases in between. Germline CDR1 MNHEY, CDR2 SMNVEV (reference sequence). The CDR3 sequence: CASSLNAGREAFF. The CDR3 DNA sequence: TGTGCCAGCAGTTTAAACGCGGGTCGTGAAGCTTTCTTT.

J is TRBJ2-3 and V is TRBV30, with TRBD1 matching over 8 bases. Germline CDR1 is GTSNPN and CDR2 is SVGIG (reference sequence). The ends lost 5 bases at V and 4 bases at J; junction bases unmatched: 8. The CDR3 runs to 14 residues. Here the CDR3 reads CAWLLGQGADTQYF. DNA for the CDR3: TGTGCCTGGCTATTAGGACAGGGAGCAGATACGCAGTATTTT.

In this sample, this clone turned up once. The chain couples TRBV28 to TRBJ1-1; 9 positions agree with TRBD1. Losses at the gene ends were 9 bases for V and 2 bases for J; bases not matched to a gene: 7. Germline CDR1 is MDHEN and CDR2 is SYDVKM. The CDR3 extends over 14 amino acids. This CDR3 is CASDNRGHNTEAFF. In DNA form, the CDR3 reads TGTGCCAGTGATAACAGGGGGCATAACACTGAAGCTTTCTTT.

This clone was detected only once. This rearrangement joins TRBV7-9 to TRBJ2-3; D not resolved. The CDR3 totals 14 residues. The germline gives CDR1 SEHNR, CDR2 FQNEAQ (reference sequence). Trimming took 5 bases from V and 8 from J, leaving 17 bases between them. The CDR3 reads CASSPGDPIGTQYF. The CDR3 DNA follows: TGTGCCAGCAGCCCGGGTGACCCCATCGGTACGCAGTATTTT.

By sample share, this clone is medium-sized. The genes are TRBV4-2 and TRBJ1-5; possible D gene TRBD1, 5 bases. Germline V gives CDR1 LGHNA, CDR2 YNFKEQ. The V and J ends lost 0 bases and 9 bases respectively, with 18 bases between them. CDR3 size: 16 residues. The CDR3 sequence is CASSQDLGQGSRPQHF. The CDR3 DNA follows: TGTGCCAGCAGCCAAGATTTAGGGCAGGGTAGTCGGCCCCAGCATTTT.

The CDR3 is CATSGGGYQETQYF. The CDR3 DNA is TGTGCCACCAGCGGGGGGGGGTACCAAGAGACCCAGTACTTC. This rearrangement joins TRBV15 to TRBJ2-5, with TRBD2 matching 7 bases. Germline loops: CDR1 LNHNV, CDR2 YYDKDF (reference sequence). V lost 5 bases and J lost 0; bases outside the gene matches: 3. This CDR3 region has 14 residues. The complete variable domain, with remaining parts taken from reference TRBV15 and TRBJ2-5, reads DAMVIQNPRYQVTQFGKPVTLSCSQTLNHNVMYWYQQKSSQAPKLLFHYYDKDFNNEADTPDNFQSRRPNTSFCFLDIRSPGLGDTAMYLCATSGGGYQETQYFGPGTRLLVL.

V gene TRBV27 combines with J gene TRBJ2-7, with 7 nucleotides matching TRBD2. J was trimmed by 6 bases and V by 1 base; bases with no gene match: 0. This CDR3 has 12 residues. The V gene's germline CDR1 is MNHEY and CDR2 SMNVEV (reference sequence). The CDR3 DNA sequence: TGTGCCAGCAGTTTATGGGGGGGCGAGCAGTACTTC. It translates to CASSLWGGEQYF.

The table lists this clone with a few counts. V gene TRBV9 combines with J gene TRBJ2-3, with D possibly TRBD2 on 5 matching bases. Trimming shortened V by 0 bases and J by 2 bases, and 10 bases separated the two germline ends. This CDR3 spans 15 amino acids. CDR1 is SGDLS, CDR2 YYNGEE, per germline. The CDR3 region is CASSVAGSVTDTQYF. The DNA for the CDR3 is TGTGCCAGCAGCGTAGCGGGATCCGTCACAGATACGCAGTATTTT.

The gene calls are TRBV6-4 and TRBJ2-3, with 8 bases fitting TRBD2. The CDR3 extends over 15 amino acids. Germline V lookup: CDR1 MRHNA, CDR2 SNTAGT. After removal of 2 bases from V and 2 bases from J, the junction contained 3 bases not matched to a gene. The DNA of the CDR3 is TGTGCCAGCAGTGACATAGCGGGGTCCACAGATACGCAGTATTTT. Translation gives CASSDIAGSTDTQYF.

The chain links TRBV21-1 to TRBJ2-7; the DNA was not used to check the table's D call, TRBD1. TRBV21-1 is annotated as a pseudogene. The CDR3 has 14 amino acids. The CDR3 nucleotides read TGTGCCAGCGGAAAGGACAATTTAAACTACGAGCAGTACTTC. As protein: CASGKDNLNYEQYF.